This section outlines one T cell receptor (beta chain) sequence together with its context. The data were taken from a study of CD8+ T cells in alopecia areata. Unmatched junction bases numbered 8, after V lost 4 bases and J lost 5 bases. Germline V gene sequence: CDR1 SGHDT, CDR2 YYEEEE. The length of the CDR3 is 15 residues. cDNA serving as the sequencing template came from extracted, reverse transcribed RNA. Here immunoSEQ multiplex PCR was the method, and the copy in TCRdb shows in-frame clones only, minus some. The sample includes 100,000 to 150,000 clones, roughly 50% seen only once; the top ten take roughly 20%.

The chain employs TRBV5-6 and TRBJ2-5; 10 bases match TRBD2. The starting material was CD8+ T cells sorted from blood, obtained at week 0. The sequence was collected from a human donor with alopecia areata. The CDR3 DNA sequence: TGTGCCAGCAGCCCCTCGACTAGCGGGCGCGAGACCCAGTACTTC. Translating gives CASSPSTSGRETQYF.